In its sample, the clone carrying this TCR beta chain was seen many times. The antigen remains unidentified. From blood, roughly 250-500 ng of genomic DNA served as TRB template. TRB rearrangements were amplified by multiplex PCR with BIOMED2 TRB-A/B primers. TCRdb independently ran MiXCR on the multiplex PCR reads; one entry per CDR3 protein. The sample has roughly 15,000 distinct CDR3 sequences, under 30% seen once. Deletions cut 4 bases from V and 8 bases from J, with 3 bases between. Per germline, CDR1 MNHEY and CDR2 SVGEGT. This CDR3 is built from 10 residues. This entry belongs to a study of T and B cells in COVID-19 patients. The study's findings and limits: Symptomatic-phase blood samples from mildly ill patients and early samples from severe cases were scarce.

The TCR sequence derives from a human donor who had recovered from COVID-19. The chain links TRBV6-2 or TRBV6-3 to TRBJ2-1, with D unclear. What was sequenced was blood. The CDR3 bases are TGTGCCAGCAGTTCCGATGAGCAGTTCTTC. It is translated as CASSSDEQFF.